By share of the sample, the clone carrying this TCR beta chain is medium-sized. Its antigen is undetermined. TCRdb re-derived calls from the 5' RACE reads in MiXCR, one entry per CDR3 protein. The sample shows 3,300 or so distinct CDR3 sequences, 8% of them seen only once. The length of the CDR3 is 13 residues. V shed 2 bases and J shed 3 bases, with 5 bases lying between them. In germline, CDR1 is KGHSH, CDR2 LQKENI. The data derive from a study of spatial heterogeneity in lung cancer. Looking at the study overall: Within raw reads, each unique TCR and UMI combination appeared on average more than ten times. Study-wide results and limits: For expanded intratumoral alpha and beta TCRs, counts tracked tumor mutation counts.

Time point described: sample taken at primary tumor resection. V usage is TRBV18 and J usage is TRBJ1-3; no clear D gene. The receptor was derived from a male donor with early-stage non-small cell lung cancer. Sample: lung tumor tissue, taken at surgery. Here the CDR3 DNA reads TGTGCCAGCTCACCAGAGAGTGGAAACACCATATATTTT. This sequence encodes CASSPESGNTIYF.